Below are 15 T cell receptor beta chains sequenced from a single sample in a study of cytomegalovirus exposure and HLA in healthy donors. PCR amplification relied on 60 Vbeta primers (plus 13 Jbeta primers). Some clones are missing from TCRdb's copy, which holds only in-frame ones; the method was immunoSEQ multiplex PCR. The table has about 35,000 clones, approximately 91% seen once. The specimen sequenced was PBMCs. The source of these receptors is a young woman in good health and CMV-seronegative.

The chain joins TRBV11-2 to TRBJ2-5; no firm D call. The CDR3 is made up of 13 amino acids. V was clipped by 1 base and J by 5 bases, with 8 bases between them. Germline V gene lookup returns CDR1 SGHAT and CDR2 FQNNGV. CDR3 residues: CASSLGQVETQYF. The DNA for the CDR3 is TGTGCCAGCAGCTTAGGCCAGGTTGAGACCCAGTACTTC.

V and J are TRBV28 and TRBJ1-2; D gene unclear. V gave up 6 bases and J gave up 4 bases, with 30 bases separating them. The CDR3 totals 19 residues. Germline CDR1 and CDR2: MDHEN and SYDVKM. The CDR3 region has the DNA TGTGCCAGCAGCTGGTTGGCTCACCGGGGAGGCCGGAACACCTATGGCTACACCTTC. Translating gives CASSWLAHRGGRNTYGYTF.

The chain uses TRBV18 and TRBJ2-2; 7 bases align to TRBD1. Germline trimming cut 0 bases from V and 4 bases from J; bases unmatched to any gene: 8. The germline gives CDR1 KGHSH, CDR2 LQKENI. The CDR3 loop spans 17 amino acids. In nucleotides, the CDR3 is TGTGCCAGCTCACCACCGGTAGGGGGCGCTGTCACCGGGGAGCTGTTTTTT. Translating it yields CASSPPVGGAVTGELFF. Full variable domain (remainder filled in from reference TRBV18 and TRBJ2-2): NAGVMQNPRHLVRRRGQEARLRCSPMKGHSHVYWYRQLPEEGLKFMVYLQKENIIDESGMPKERFSAEFPKEGPSILRIQQVVRGDSAAYFCASSPPVGGAVTGELFFGEGSRLTVL.

This clone showed up just once. V is TRBV21-1 and J is TRBJ2-5; TRBD2 is the table's D call, not checked against the DNA. TRBV21-1 is deemed a pseudogene. This CDR3 region has 13 residues. The CDR3 sequence is CASSKGLQETQYF. As DNA, the CDR3 is TGTGCCAGCAGCAAAGGACTCCAAGAGACCCAGTACTTC.

The rearrangement joins TRBV30 to TRBJ1-4, with D tentatively TRBD1 (5 bases). The CDR3 contains 13 residues. The V end lost 4 bases, the J end lost 4 bases, and 10 bases lay between the germline ends. CDR1 and CDR2 (germline): GTSNPN, SVGIG (reference sequence). CDR3 nucleotides: TGTGCCTGGAACAGGCCAGGTAATGAAAAACTGTTTTTT. Amino acid sequence: CAWNRPGNEKLFF.

V gene TRBV4-3 combines with J gene TRBJ2-1; 9 bases agree with TRBD1. CDR1 is LGHNA, CDR2 YSLEER, per germline. This CDR3 has 16 amino acids. J gave up 6 bases and V 0 bases, and 6 bases lay outside the gene matches. The CDR3, as DNA: TGCGCCAGCAGCCAAGAAGTGGGACAGGGTATCAATGAGCAGTTCTTC. This sequence encodes CASSQEVGQGINEQFF.

The chain uses TRBV5-1 and TRBJ2-3; 10 nucleotides agree with TRBD1. Germline CDR1 reads SGHRS; CDR2 reads YFSETQ. CDR3 length equals 16 residues. V lost 4 bases and J lost 4; bases outside the gene matches: 9. The CDR3 loop is CASSPSGTGVADTQYF. The CDR3 DNA sequence: TGCGCCAGCAGCCCCTCCGGGACAGGGGTGGCAGATACGCAGTATTTT. The variable domain in full, completed from reference TRBV5-1 and TRBJ2-3, reads KAGVTQTPRYLIKTRGQQVTLSCSPISGHRSVSWYQQTPGQGLQFLFEYFSETQRNKGNFPGRFSGRQFSNSRSEMNVSTLELGDSALYLCASSPSGTGVADTQYFGPGTRLTVL.

The table lists this clone with a count of one. The V gene is TRBV28, the J gene TRBJ2-5; a weak D match, TRBD1 (6 bases). The germline V gene encodes CDR1 MDHEN and CDR2 SYDVKM. Trimming left V 3 bases short and J 5 bases short, with 13 bases between. The CDR3 has 14 residues. The CDR3 here is CASSFLQGKETQYF. DNA for the CDR3: TGTGCCAGCAGTTTCCTACAGGGTAAGGAGACCCAGTACTTC. Together with reference TRBV28 and TRBJ2-5, the CDR3 gives the full variable domain: DVKVTQSSRYLVKRTGEKVFLECVQDMDHENMFWYRQDPGLGLRLIYFSYDVKMKEKGDIPEGYSVSREKKERFSLILESASTNQTSMYLCASSFLQGKETQYFGPGTRLLVL.

Comments on this clone: Other DNA sequences of this sample code for an identical CDR3. This chain links TRBV10-3 with TRBJ1-4; D may be TRBD1 (6 bases). This CDR3 spans 15 amino acids. CDR1 and CDR2 (germline): ENHRY, SYGVKD. V shed 10 bases and J shed 1 base, with 16 bases lying between them. The CDR3 loop reads CATTDLGGTNEKLFF. The DNA of the CDR3 is TGTGCCACGACGGACCTAGGGGGAACTAATGAAAAACTGTTTTTT.

V usage is TRBV29-1 and J usage is TRBJ1-1, with D maybe TRBD1 (5 bases). Germline values: CDR1 SQVTM, CDR2 ANQGSEA. V lost 4 bases and J 2 bases, leaving 11 bases between the germline ends. This CDR3 has 13 amino acids. CDR3 nucleotide sequence: TGCAGCGTTGGGGTGGGGGGAAACACTGAAGCTTTCTTT. Amino acid sequence: CSVGVGGNTEAFF.

This clone appeared once. The J gene is TRBJ1-2, the V gene TRBV30; D perhaps matches TRBD1 (6 bases). V was shortened by 4 bases and J by 6 bases, with 21 bases between the two germline ends. This CDR3 is built from 15 residues. The germline CDR1 and CDR2 sequences are GTSNPN and SVGIG (reference sequence). CDR3: CAWTPRWAGANGYTF. CDR3 nucleotide sequence: TGTGCCTGGACCCCCCGGTGGGCAGGGGCGAATGGCTACACCTTC.

As regards this clone: At one boundary the junction diverges from the germline segment, which might be a read error. The chain recombines TRBV7-7 with TRBJ2-1; a possible D gene is TRBD2 (5 bases). CDR1 is SSHAT and CDR2 is FNYEAQ in the germline V gene (reference sequence). CDR3 length equals 13 residues. CDR3 sequence (DNA): TGTGCTAGCAGCTTAGGGAGTCTAGATGAGCAGTTCTTC. Translated: CASSLGSLDEQFF.

The chain joins TRBV5-1 to TRBJ2-6; D not resolved. CDR1 is SGHRS, CDR2 YFSETQ, per germline. V lost 0 bases and J lost 0, with 16 bases in between. CDR3 length equals 19 residues. The CDR3 loop is CASSLAAVNTFSGANVLTF. The CDR3 nucleotides are TGCGCCAGCAGCTTGGCCGCGGTAAACACATTCTCTGGGGCCAACGTCCTGACTTTC. Full variable domain (remainder filled in from reference TRBV5-1 and TRBJ2-6): KAGVTQTPRYLIKTRGQQVTLSCSPISGHRSVSWYQQTPGQGLQFLFEYFSETQRNKGNFPGRFSGRQFSNSRSEMNVSTLELGDSALYLCASSLAAVNTFSGANVLTFGAGSRLTVL.

The chain couples TRBV7-9 to TRBJ2-1; TRBD1 aligns across 7 bases. The CDR3 consists of 16 residues. The V and J ends lost 2 bases and 12 bases, in that order; junction bases with no gene match: 16. CDR1 SEHNR and CDR2 FQNEAQ come from the germline V gene (reference sequence). CDR3 residues: CASSLSASGTAFRQFF. The CDR3 DNA is TGTGCCAGCAGCTTAAGCGCCTCCGGGACAGCTTTTCGGCAGTTCTTC.

V is TRBV27 and J is TRBJ1-2, with TRBD1 identical over 9 bases. There are 15 residues in the CDR3. Germline assignment: CDR1 MNHEY and CDR2 SMNVEV (reference sequence). The junction had 10 bases not matched to a gene; V was cut back by 4 bases and J by 7 bases. The CDR3 DNA sequence: TGTGCCAGCAGTTCCTTGGACAGGGGAAGAATTGGCTACACCTTC. Translation: CASSSLDRGRIGYTF.